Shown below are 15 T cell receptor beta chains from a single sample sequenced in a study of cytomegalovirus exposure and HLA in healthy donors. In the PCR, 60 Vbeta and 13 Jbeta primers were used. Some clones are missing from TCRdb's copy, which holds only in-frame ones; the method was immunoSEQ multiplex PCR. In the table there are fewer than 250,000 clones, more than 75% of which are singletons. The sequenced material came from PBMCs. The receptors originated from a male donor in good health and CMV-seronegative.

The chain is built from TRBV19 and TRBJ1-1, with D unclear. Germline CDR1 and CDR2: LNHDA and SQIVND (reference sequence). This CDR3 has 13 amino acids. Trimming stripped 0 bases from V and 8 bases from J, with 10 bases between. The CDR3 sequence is CASSIELTVEAFF. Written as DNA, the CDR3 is TGTGCCAGTAGTATAGAGCTAACAGTGGAAGCTTTCTTT.

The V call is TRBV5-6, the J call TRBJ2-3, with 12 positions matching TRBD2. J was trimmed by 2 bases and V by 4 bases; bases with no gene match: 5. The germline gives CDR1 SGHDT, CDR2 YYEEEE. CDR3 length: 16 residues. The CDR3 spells CASSSGLAGPTDTQYF. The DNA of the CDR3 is TGTGCCAGCAGCAGTGGACTAGCGGGGCCCACAGATACGCAGTATTTT.

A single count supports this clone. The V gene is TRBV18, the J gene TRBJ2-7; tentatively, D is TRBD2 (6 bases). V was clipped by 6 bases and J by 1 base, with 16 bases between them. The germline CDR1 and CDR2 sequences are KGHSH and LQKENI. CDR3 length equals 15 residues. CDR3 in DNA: TGTGCCAGCTCCGCGGGAAGGGGAAATTCCTACGAGCAGTACTTC. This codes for CASSAGRGNSYEQYF.

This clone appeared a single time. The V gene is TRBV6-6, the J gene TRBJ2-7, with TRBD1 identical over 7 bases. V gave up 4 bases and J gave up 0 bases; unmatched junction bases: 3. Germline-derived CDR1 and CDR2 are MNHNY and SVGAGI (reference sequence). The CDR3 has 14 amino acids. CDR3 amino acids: CASSFRDSSYEQYF. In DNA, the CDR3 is TGTGCCAGCAGTTTCCGGGACAGCTCCTACGAGCAGTACTTC.

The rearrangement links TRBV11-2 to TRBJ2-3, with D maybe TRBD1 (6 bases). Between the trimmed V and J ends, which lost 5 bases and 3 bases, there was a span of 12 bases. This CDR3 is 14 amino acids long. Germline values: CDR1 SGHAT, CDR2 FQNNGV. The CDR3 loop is CASSQNTGTDTQYF. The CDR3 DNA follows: TGTGCCAGCAGCCAAAACACAGGGACAGATACGCAGTATTTT.

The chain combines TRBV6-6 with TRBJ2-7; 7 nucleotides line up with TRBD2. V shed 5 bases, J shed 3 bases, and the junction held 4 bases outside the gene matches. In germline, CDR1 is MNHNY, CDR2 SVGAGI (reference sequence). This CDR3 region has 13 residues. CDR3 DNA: TGTGCCAGCAGTCGGGACTACCGCTACGAGCAGTACTTC. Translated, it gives CASSRDYRYEQYF.

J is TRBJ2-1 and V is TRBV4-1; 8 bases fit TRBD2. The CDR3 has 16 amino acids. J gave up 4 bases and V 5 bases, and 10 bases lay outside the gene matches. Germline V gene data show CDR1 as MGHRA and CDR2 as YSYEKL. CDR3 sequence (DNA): TGCGCCAGCAGCTACTCATTTAGCGGGACTTACAATGAGCAGTTCTTC. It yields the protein CASSYSFSGTYNEQFF.

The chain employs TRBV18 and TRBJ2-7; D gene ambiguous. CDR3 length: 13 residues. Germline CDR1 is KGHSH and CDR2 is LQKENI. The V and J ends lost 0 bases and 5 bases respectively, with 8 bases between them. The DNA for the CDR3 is TGTGCCAGCTCACCACCCCAGGTGAACGAGCAGTACTTC. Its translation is CASSPPQVNEQYF.

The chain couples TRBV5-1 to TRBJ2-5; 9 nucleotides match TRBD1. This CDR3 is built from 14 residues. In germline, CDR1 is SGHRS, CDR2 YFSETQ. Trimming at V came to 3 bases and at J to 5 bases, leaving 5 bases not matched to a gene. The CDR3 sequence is CASSWGQGEETQYF. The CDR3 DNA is TGCGCCAGCAGCTGGGGACAGGGAGAGGAGACCCAGTACTTC.

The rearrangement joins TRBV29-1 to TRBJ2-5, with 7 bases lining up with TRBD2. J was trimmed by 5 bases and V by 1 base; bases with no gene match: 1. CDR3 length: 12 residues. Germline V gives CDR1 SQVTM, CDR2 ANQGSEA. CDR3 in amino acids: CSVEGREETQYF. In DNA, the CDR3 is TGCAGCGTTGAAGGGCGGGAGGAGACCCAGTACTTC. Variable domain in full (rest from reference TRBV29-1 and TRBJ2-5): SAVISQKPSRDICQRGTSLTIQCQVDSQVTMMFWYRQQPGQSLTLIATANQGSEATYESGFVIDKFPISRPNLTFSTLTVSNMSPEDSSIYLCSVEGREETQYFGPGTRLLVL.

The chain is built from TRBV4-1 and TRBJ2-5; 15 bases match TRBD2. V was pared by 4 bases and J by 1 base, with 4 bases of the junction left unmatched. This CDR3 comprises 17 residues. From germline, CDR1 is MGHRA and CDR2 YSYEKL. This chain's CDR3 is CASSRGLAGGSQETQYF. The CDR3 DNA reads TGCGCCAGCAGCCGCGGACTAGCGGGAGGGTCCCAAGAGACCCAGTACTTC.

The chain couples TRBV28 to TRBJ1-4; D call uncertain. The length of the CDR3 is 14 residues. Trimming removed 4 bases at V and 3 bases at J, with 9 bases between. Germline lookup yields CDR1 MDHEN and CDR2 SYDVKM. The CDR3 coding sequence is TGTGCCAGCAGTTGGGCCGGGGCTAATGAAAAACTGTTTTTT. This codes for CASSWAGANEKLFF.

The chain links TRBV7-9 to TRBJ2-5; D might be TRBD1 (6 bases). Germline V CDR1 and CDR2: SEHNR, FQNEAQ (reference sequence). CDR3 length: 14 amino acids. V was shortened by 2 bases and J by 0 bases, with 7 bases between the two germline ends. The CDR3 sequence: CASSLQGYQETQYF. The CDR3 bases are TGTGCCAGCAGCTTACAGGGGTACCAAGAGACCCAGTACTTC. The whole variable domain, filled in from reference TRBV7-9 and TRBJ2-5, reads DTGVSQNPRHKITKRGQNVTFRCDPISEHNRLYWYRQTLGQGPEFLTYFQNEAQLEKSRLLSDRFSAERPKGSFSTLEIQRTEQGDSAMYLCASSLQGYQETQYFGPGTRLLVL.

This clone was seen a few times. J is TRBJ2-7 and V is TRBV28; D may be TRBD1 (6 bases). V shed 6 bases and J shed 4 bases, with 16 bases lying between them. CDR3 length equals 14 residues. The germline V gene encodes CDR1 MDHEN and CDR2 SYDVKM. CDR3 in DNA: TGTGCCAGCAGGGAAACAGGGTTGAGGTACGAGCAGTACTTC. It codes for CASRETGLRYEQYF.

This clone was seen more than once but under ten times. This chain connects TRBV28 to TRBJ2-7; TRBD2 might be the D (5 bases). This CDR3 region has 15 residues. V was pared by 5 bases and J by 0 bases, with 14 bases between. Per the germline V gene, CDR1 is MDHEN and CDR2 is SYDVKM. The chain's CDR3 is CASSPTLGISYEQYF. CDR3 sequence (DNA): TGTGCCAGCAGTCCAACCCTCGGGATCTCCTACGAGCAGTACTTC. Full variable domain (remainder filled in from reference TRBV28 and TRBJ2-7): DVKVTQSSRYLVKRTGEKVFLECVQDMDHENMFWYRQDPGLGLRLIYFSYDVKMKEKGDIPEGYSVSREKKERFSLILESASTNQTSMYLCASSPTLGISYEQYFGPGTRLTVT.